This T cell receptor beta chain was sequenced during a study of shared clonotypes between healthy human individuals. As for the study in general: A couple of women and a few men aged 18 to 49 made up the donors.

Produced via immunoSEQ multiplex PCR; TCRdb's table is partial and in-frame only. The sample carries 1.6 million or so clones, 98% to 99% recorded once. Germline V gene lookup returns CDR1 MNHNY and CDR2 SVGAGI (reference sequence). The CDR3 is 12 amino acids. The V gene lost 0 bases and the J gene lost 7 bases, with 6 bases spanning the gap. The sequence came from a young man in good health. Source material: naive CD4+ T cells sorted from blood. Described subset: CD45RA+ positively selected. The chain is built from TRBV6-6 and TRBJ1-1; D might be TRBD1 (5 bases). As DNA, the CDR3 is TGTGCCAGCAGTTACTCGCAGGGTGAAGCTTTCTTT. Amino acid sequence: CASSYSQGEAFF.